This T cell receptor beta chain derives from a study of cytomegalovirus exposure and HLA in healthy donors. Study observations and caveats: A few CMV-associated chains were confirmed in vitro to be specific for CMV antigens. In a later analysis, at a false discovery rate of 0.05, fewer than 20,000 TCR beta sequences were associated with HLA alleles.

V was trimmed by 0 bases and J by 4 bases, leaving 11 bases between them. Germline loops: CDR1 SGDLS, CDR2 YYNGEE. CDR3 length: 15 residues. With regard to this clone: Its antigen is not known.

Amplification used 60 Vbeta primers and 13 Jbeta primers. This table comes from immunoSEQ multiplex PCR, and its TCRdb copy is limited to in-frame clones, with some not included. This table has about 170,000 clones, roughly 80% appearing once. This TCR was sampled from a female donor in good health and CMV-seronegative. This chain links TRBV9 with TRBJ1-5; possible D gene TRBD1, 6 bases. Specimen: PBMCs. The CDR3 loop reads CASSVEGTLNQPQHF. The CDR3 bases are TGTGCCAGCAGCGTAGAAGGGACACTAAATCAGCCCCAGCATTTT.